This T cell receptor (beta chain) was identified in a study of T cells in Graves' hyperthyroidism and ophthalmopathy. Note on this clonotype: Its antigen is not identified.

The CDR3 covers 16 residues. Trimming pared 5 bases from V and 2 bases from J, leaving 16 bases between. Germline V gene lookup returns CDR1 SGHTA and CDR2 FQGNSA. TCR beta CDR3 region amplification was performed from RNA transcripts. The primer set for the first-round RT-PCR of the TCR CDR3 was HTBI. MiXCR, applied by TCRdb to the multiplex PCR reads, yields one record per CDR3 protein. The table lists approximately 710,000 distinct CDR3 sequences, 15% to 20% of them singletons, with around 15% in the top ten. General study findings and limits: The model made its ophthalmopathy prediction, and onset followed a median roughly six months later.

Stable Graves' hyperthyroidism denoted no ophthalmopathy progression over 18 months. This chain joins TRBV7-2 and TRBJ2-1, with D unresolved. This receptor was identified in a man aged 50 to 59 with Graves' hyperthyroidism. Sequenced sample: blood. The CDR3 reads CASSRRRLTTYNEQFF. Written as DNA, the CDR3 is TGTGCCAGCAGCCGACGGAGATTAACGACCTACAATGAGCAGTTCTTC.